The 21 T cell receptor beta chains below were found in one sample sequenced in a study of PD-1 blockade in classical Hodgkin lymphoma (dated by TCRdb to the early 2020s). The time point label here, explained by the study, means: cycle 1 day 1 (C1D1), immediately before nivolumab initiation. All trial patients had relapsed after autologous stem cell transplantation, with cohorts A, B and C differing in prior brentuximab vedotin exposure. The library came from the immunoSEQ multiplex PCR assay. The clones in this table, taken by TCRdb from immuneACCESS, are in-frame only. Not every clone is retained; where verified, under half of the shortfall comes from an unresolved V gene, and the cause of the rest is unknown. This sample has 13,000 or so clones in its table, and roughly 92% of those were observed once. Jointly, the top ten make up around 20% of the sample. Here the sequenced sample was peripheral blood mononuclear cells (PBMCs), taken at baseline. The source is a human donor with classical Hodgkin lymphoma.

The chain has TRBV7-9 and TRBJ2-3; no firm D call. The CDR3 covers 11 residues. The ends were cut back, 3 bases at V and 6 bases at J, with 4 bases in the middle. CDR1 is SEHNR and CDR2 is FQNEAQ in the germline V gene (reference sequence). CDR3 residues: CASSLWDTQYF. In DNA form, the CDR3 reads TGTGCCAGCAGCTTGTGGGATACGCAGTATTTT.

The chain uses TRBV7-2 and TRBJ1-1; D is possibly TRBD1 (6 bases). The CDR3 length is 15 residues. Germline CDR1 and CDR2: SGHTA and FQGNSA. The ends were cut back, 5 bases at V and 2 bases at J, with 15 bases in the middle. In nucleotides, the CDR3 is TGTGCCAGCAGCGCAGCCGGGACACCAAACACTGAAGCTTTCTTT. Protein: CASSAAGTPNTEAFF. Filled out from reference TRBV7-2 and TRBJ1-1, the complete variable domain reads GAGVSQSPSNKVTEKGKDVELRCDPISGHTALYWYRQSLGQGLEFLIYFQGNSAPDKSGLPSDRFSAERTGGSVSTLTIQRTQQEDSAVYLCASSAAGTPNTEAFFGQGTRLTVV.

This clone was detected only once. The J gene is TRBJ1-4, the V gene TRBV30; D may be TRBD1 (6 bases). Germline assignment: CDR1 GTSNPN and CDR2 SVGIG (reference sequence). Deletions cut 0 bases from V and 5 bases from J, with 10 bases between. CDR3 length: 14 amino acids. CDR3 protein: CAWSVGRGNEKLFF. In nucleotides, the CDR3 is TGTGCCTGGAGTGTAGGCAGGGGCAATGAAAAACTGTTTTTT.

The chain recombines TRBV5-4 with TRBJ2-7; 8 bases are a match to TRBD1. CDR3 length: 15 amino acids. Germline V gives CDR1 SGHNT, CDR2 YYREEE (reference sequence). V dropped 2 bases and J dropped 3; count of bases not matched to a gene: 7. The CDR3 region has the DNA TGTGCCAGCAGCTTTCGGTCCGGGACAGGCTACGAGCAGTACTTC. This gives the protein CASSFRSGTGYEQYF.

The gene calls are TRBV28 and TRBJ2-4; 10 nucleotides align to TRBD2. V lost 7 bases and J lost 6; bases outside the gene matches: 6. Germline CDR1 and CDR2: MDHEN and SYDVKM. The CDR3 sequence is 14 residues long. In DNA, the CDR3 is TGTGCCAGCAACCCAAGCGGGGGGGGAAACATTCAGTACTTC. It codes for CASNPSGGGNIQYF.

This clone was counted only a few times. This chain uses TRBV30 with TRBJ1-4; TRBD1 matches 8 bases. The J segment lost 5 bases and the V segment lost 3 bases, leaving 11 bases of the junction unmatched. Germline CDR1 and CDR2: GTSNPN and SVGIG (reference sequence). The CDR3 runs 16 residues. The CDR3: CAWRGGNRGINEKLFF. CDR3 bases: TGTGCCTGGAGGGGAGGAAACAGGGGGATAAATGAAAAACTGTTTTTT.

This clone was detected only a few times. The chain links TRBV6-5 to TRBJ2-2, with 8 bases aligning to TRBD1. The CDR3 length is 15 residues. The germline CDR1 and CDR2 sequences are MNHEY and SVGAGI. J lost 4 bases, V lost 6 bases, and 7 bases had no gene match. For the CDR3, the DNA is TGTGCCAGCAGCCTTGCAGGGGGCGGCACCGGGGAGCTGTTTTTT. Translation: CASSLAGGGTGELFF.

The V call is TRBV6-1, the J call TRBJ1-4, with D maybe TRBD1 (6 bases). This CDR3 spans 15 amino acids. Germline lookup yields CDR1 MNHNS and CDR2 SASEGT. V was cut by 4 bases and J by 1 base, with 10 bases left in between. In nucleotides, the CDR3 is TGTGCCAGCAGTGCCCAACAGGGAACTAATGAAAAACTGTTTTTT. Its protein is CASSAQQGTNEKLFF.

The V and J genes are TRBV25-1 and TRBJ2-1; 14 bases line up with TRBD2. The CDR3 is made up of 18 amino acids. V lost 3 bases, J lost 1 base, and 5 bases stayed unmatched. From germline, CDR1 is MGHDK and CDR2 SYGVNS. CDR3 sequence reads: CASSEGLAGVASYNEQFF. CDR3 nucleotides: TGTGCCAGCAGTGAGGGACTAGCGGGGGTCGCGTCCTACAATGAGCAGTTCTTC.

The chain is built from TRBV29-1 and TRBJ1-2, with D possibly being TRBD1 (5 bases). The CDR3 runs 12 residues. Germline CDR1 reads SQVTM; CDR2 reads ANQGSEA. Trimming stripped 3 bases from V and 8 bases from J, with 13 bases between. As DNA, the CDR3 is TGCAGCGTTGAGGAGAGGGGCGAGGGCTACACCTTC. Translated, it gives CSVEERGEGYTF.

J is TRBJ2-2 and V is TRBV10-3; no clear D. Between the trimmed V and J ends, which lost 0 bases and 8 bases, there was a span of 19 bases. The CDR3 has 17 amino acids. Per the germline V gene, CDR1 is ENHRY and CDR2 is SYGVKD. In nucleotides, the CDR3 is TGTGCCATCAGTGAGTCTAATTATGACACTTTGACTGGGGAGCTGTTTTTT. Translated, it gives CAISESNYDTLTGELFF.

The genes are TRBV5-1 and TRBJ2-7, with TRBD1 matching over 9 bases. This CDR3 region has 15 residues. J gave up 6 bases and V 3 bases, and 10 bases lay outside the gene matches. Germline CDR1 is SGHRS and CDR2 is YFSETQ. CDR3 in DNA: TGCGCCAGCAGCTCAGATACAGGGGGCCCCCTCGAGCAGTACTTC. This encodes CASSSDTGGPLEQYF.

This sequence joins TRBV13 and TRBJ2-5; 12 positions match TRBD1. The CDR3 length is 14 residues. Germline CDR1 reads PRHDT; CDR2 reads FYEKMQ (reference sequence). With 5 bases clipped from V and 4 bases from J, the junction kept 2 bases outside the gene matches. The CDR3 reads CASSPGQGAETQYF. CDR3 coding DNA: TGTGCCAGCAGCCCGGGACAGGGGGCAGAGACCCAGTACTTC.

CDR3 nucleotides: TGTGCCAGCAGTTACTCGGAGGGGGTGAGCACTGAAGCTTTCTTT. This translates into CASSYSEGVSTEAFF. The gene calls are TRBV6-5 and TRBJ1-1, with D perhaps TRBD1 (6 bases). Germline V gives CDR1 MNHEY, CDR2 SVGAGI. CDR3 length: 15 residues. Between the trimmed V and J ends, which lost 0 bases and 4 bases, there was a span of 12 bases.

V gene TRBV29-1 combines with J gene TRBJ2-7, with D possibly TRBD1 on 5 matching bases. The CDR3 spans 13 residues. Germline V gene sequence: CDR1 SQVTM, CDR2 ANQGSEA. This CDR3 is CSVKGVVAHEQYF. The CDR3 DNA sequence: TGCAGTGTGAAAGGGGTTGTTGCCCACGAGCAGTACTTC.

This chain connects TRBV11-2 to TRBJ2-3; D call uncertain. CDR1 is SGHAT and CDR2 is FQNNGV in the germline V gene. Trimming left V 5 bases short and J 0 bases short, with 9 bases between. The CDR3 sequence is 14 residues long. CDR3 sequence: CASSRIASTDTQYF. For the CDR3, the DNA is TGTGCCAGCAGCAGAATAGCTAGCACAGATACGCAGTATTTT.

The rearrangement uses TRBV6-1 and TRBJ2-3, with TRBD2 matching 9 bases. CDR3 length: 16 amino acids. CDR1 and CDR2 from the germline V gene are MNHNS and SASEGT. Trimming took 2 bases from V and 4 from J; bases not matched to a gene: 7. The CDR3, as DNA: TGTGCCAGCAGTGAACAGGAAGCGGGGGGTTCAGATACGCAGTATTTT. Translated: CASSEQEAGGSDTQYF.

This chain links TRBV5-6 with TRBJ1-1; D unclear. Germline CDR1 SGHDT, CDR2 YYEEEE. This CDR3 has 14 residues. V was trimmed by 5 bases and J by 3 bases, leaving 14 bases between them. The CDR3 loop reads CASRKISRYTEAFF. CDR3 coding DNA: TGTGCCAGCAGAAAGATTTCGCGGTACACTGAAGCTTTCTTT.

This chain links TRBV5-4 with TRBJ2-7; 7 nucleotides align to TRBD1. Trimming took 4 bases from V and 7 from J; bases not matched to a gene: 5. This CDR3 has 12 amino acids. Germline-derived CDR1 and CDR2 are SGHNT and YYREEE (reference sequence). CDR3 DNA sequence: TGTGCCAGCAGCCGGGACAGTGGGGAGCAGTACTTC. It specifies CASSRDSGEQYF.

The chain joins TRBV5-4 to TRBJ2-1, with D unclear. The V gene lost 1 base and the J gene lost 5 bases, with 13 bases spanning the gap. Germline CDR1 reads SGHNT; CDR2 reads YYREEE (reference sequence). CDR3 length: 15 amino acids. Here the CDR3 DNA reads TGTGCCAGCAGCTTGCTTTGGGAATTCAACAATGAGCAGTTCTTC. Encoded protein: CASSLLWEFNNEQFF.

The CDR3 DNA reads as TGCAGTGCTAGGGAGCAGAATGAGCAGTTCTTC. This sequence encodes CSAREQNEQFF. V and J are TRBV20-1 and TRBJ2-1; no definite D call. The CDR3 is 11 amino acids. Trimming removed 3 bases at V and 7 bases at J, with 7 bases between. Per the germline V gene, CDR1 is DFQATT and CDR2 is SNEGSKA (reference sequence).